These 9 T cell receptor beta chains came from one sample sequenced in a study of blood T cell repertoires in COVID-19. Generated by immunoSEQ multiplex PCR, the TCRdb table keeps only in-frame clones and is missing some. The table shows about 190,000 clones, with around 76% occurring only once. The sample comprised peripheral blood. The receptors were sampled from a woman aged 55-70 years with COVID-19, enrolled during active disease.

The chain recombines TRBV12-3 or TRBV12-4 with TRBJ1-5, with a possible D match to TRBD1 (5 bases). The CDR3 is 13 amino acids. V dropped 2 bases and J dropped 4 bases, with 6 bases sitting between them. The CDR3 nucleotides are TGTGCCAGCAGTTTAAGGGGAAATCAGCCCCAGCATTTT. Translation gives CASSLRGNQPQHF.

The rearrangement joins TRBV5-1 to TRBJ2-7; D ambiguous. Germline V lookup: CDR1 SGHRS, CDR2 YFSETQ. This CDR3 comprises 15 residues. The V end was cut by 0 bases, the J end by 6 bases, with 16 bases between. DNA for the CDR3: TGCGCCAGCAGCTTGGGGTCCCCCATGACTCCCGAGCAGTACTTC. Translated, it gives CASSLGSPMTPEQYF.

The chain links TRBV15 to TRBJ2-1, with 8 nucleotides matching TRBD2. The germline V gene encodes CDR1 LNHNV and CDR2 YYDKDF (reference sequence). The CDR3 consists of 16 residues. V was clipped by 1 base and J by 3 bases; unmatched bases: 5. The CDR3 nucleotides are TGTGCCACCAGCAGAGTACTAGCGGACCACTACAATGAGCAGTTCTTC. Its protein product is CATSRVLADHYNEQFF.

The CDR3 DNA follows: TGTGCCAGCAGCTTATGGGGACAGGGCCCGAGCTCCTATAATTCACCCCTCCACTTT. Encoded protein: CASSLWGQGPSSYNSPLHF. The J gene is TRBJ1-6, the V gene TRBV11-2; 9 bases map to TRBD1. CDR1 and CDR2 (germline): SGHAT, FQNNGV. V shed 2 bases, J shed 0 bases, and the junction held 8 bases outside the gene matches. The CDR3 runs to 19 residues.

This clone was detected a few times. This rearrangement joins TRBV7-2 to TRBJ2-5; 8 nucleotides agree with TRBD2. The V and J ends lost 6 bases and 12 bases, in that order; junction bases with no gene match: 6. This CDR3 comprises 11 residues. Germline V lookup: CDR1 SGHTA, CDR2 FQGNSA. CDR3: CASSSGGKKYF. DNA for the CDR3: TGTGCCAGCAGTTCGGGAGGGAAGAAGTACTTC.

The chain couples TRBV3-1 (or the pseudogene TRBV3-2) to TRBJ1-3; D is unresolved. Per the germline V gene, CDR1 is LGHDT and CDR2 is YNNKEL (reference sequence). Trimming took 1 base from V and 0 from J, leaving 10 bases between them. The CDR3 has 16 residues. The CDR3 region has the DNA TGTGCCAGCAGCCAAGGAGCCGGTAGCTCTGGAAACACCATATATTTT. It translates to CASSQGAGSSGNTIYF.

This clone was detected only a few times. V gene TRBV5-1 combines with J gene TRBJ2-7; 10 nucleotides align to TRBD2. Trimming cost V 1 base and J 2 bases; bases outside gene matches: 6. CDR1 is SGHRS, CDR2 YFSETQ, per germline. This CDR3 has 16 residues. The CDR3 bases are TGCGCCAGCAGCTTGATCGGACTAGCGGAACCCTACGAGCAGTACTTC. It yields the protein CASSLIGLAEPYEQYF.

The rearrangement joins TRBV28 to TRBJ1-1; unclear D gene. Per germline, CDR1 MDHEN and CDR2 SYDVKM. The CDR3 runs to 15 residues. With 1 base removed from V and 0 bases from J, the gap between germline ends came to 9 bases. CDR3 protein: CASSLYGEMNTEAFF. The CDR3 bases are TGTGCCAGCAGTTTATATGGAGAGATGAACACTGAAGCTTTCTTT. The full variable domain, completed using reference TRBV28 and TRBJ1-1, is DVKVTQSSRYLVKRTGEKVFLECVQDMDHENMFWYRQDPGLGLRLIYFSYDVKMKEKGDIPEGYSVSREKKERFSLILESASTNQTSMYLCASSLYGEMNTEAFFGQGTRLTVV.

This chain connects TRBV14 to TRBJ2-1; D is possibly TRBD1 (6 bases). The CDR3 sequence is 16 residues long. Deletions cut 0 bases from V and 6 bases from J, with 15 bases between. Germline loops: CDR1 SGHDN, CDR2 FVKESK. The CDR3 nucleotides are TGTGCCAGCAGCCAAGACAGGGGATTTGTAGGCAATGAGCAGTTCTTC. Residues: CASSQDRGFVGNEQFF.